Following are 14 T cell receptor beta chains from one sample sequenced in a study of T cells in Graves' hyperthyroidism and ophthalmopathy. Researchers amplified the TCR beta CDR3 regions from RNA transcripts. The HTBI primer set served for first-round RT-PCR of the TCR CDR3. A single record per CDR3 protein comes from TCRdb applying MiXCR to the multiplex PCR reads. This sample has some 350,000 distinct CDR3 sequences, with roughly 14% found just once. Sample: blood. The receptor source for this set is a woman under 30 with Graves' hyperthyroidism that later progressed to Graves' ophthalmopathy.

This rearrangement joins TRBV5-4 to TRBJ2-5; D might be TRBD2 (6 bases). V was shortened by 4 bases and J by 5 bases, with 18 bases between the two germline ends. The CDR3 totals 15 residues. CDR1 is SGHNT and CDR2 is YYREEE in the germline V gene (reference sequence). The CDR3 DNA sequence: TGTGCCAGCAGCCCCCTACGGGAGAGGGAGGAGACCCAGTACTTC. Its translation is CASSPLREREETQYF.

This clonotype was detected many times. This chain joins TRBV6-1 and TRBJ2-7; TRBD2 matches at 7 bases. The germline gives CDR1 MNHNS, CDR2 SASEGT. V shed 5 bases, J shed 4 bases, and the junction held 5 bases outside the gene matches. The CDR3 extends over 13 amino acids. CDR3 region: CASSLREGYEQYF. The DNA for the CDR3 is TGTGCCAGCAGTTTGAGGGAGGGTTACGAGCAGTACTTC.

This clonotype was counted at least ten times. This chain uses TRBV5-1 with TRBJ1-6, with 8 bases fitting TRBD1. Germline trimming cut 3 bases from V and 10 bases from J; bases unmatched to any gene: 6. The CDR3 extends over 14 amino acids. The germline V gene has CDR1 SGHRS and CDR2 YFSETQ. CDR3 amino acids: CASSSGQGNSPLHF. The CDR3 DNA is TGCGCCAGCAGCTCCGGACAGGGAAACTCACCCCTCCACTTT.

This clonotype was recorded at least ten times. The chain has TRBV9 and TRBJ2-7, with D maybe TRBD2 (5 bases). Looked up from germline, CDR1 is SGDLS and CDR2 is YYNGEE. V was cut by 2 bases and J by 3 bases, with 12 bases left in between. CDR3 size: 14 residues. CDR3 DNA sequence: TGTGCCAGCAGCGTCAGGAGCGAGGGCTACGAGCAGTACTTC. This encodes CASSVRSEGYEQYF.

The sample holds many counts of this clonotype. The chain combines TRBV11-1 with TRBJ1-6; the match to TRBD1 covers 10 bases. Germline values: CDR1 SGHAT, CDR2 FQDESV (reference sequence). This CDR3 is 15 amino acids long. The V gene end was trimmed by 4 bases and the J gene end by 6 bases; junction bases not matched to a gene: 3. The CDR3 sequence: CASSYRDRGNSPLHF. DNA for the CDR3: TGTGCCAGCAGCTACCGGGACAGGGGTAATTCACCCCTCCACTTT.

This clonotype was recorded a few times. Germline and junction disagree at one end, which may indicate a read error. The chain recombines TRBV7-7 with TRBJ2-5; 7 bases agree with TRBD2. Germline CDR1 reads SSHAT; CDR2 reads FNYEAQ (reference sequence). The length of the CDR3 is 15 residues. The CDR3 reads CASSLEGLPQETQYF. As DNA, the CDR3 is TGTGCTAGCAGCTTAGAGGGACTACCCCAAGAGACCCAGTACTTC.

About this clonotype: Just one base apart from a much larger clone, this may be a read error. The chain uses TRBV18 and TRBJ2-7; no definite D call. The J call may be mistaken, given a closer DNA end match to TRBJ2-1. CDR1 and CDR2 from the germline V gene are KGHSH and LQKENI. CDR3 length equals 15 residues. The CDR3 coding sequence is TGTGCCAGCTCACCCGAGAGGCCCAGCTCCTACGAGCAGTTCTTC. Translation gives CASSPERPSSYEQFF.

This clonotype was detected ten times or more. The rearrangement joins TRBV24-1 to TRBJ2-1; TRBD2 aligns across 13 bases. Germline V gives CDR1 KGHDR, CDR2 SFDVKD. The CDR3 loop spans 20 amino acids. The ends lost 4 bases at V and 6 bases at J; junction bases unmatched: 17. The CDR3 loop is CATSERLARVGTSGTNEQFF. The CDR3 DNA reads TGTGCCACCAGTGAACGACTCGCCAGGGTAGGGACTAGCGGGACCAATGAGCAGTTCTTC.

The genes are TRBV3-1 and TRBJ1-5; D is unclear. CDR1 is LGHDT and CDR2 is YNNKEL in the germline V gene (reference sequence). This CDR3 has 16 amino acids. Trimming took off 0 bases at V and 7 bases at J, with 16 bases between the two ends. The CDR3 DNA sequence: TGTGCCAGCAGCCAAGATGTAGGGCCTAGCGCCCAGCCCCAGCATTTT. Protein: CASSQDVGPSAQPQHF.

This clonotype was counted at least ten times. The chain uses TRBV3-1 and TRBJ2-3; no clear D. The CDR3 sequence is 11 residues long. V was trimmed by 3 bases and J by 7 bases, leaving 5 bases between them. Germline values: CDR1 LGHDT, CDR2 YNNKEL (reference sequence). Here the CDR3 reads CASSHIHTQYF. The CDR3 bases are TGTGCCAGCAGCCACATCCATACGCAGTATTTT.

This clonotype was seen repeatedly, ten times or more. V is TRBV27 and J is TRBJ2-5, with 10 nucleotides matching TRBD2. Germline lookup yields CDR1 MNHEY and CDR2 SMNVEV (reference sequence). Trimming removed 3 bases from V and 1 base from J; junction bases left unmatched: 2. This CDR3 has 15 amino acids. DNA for the CDR3: TGTGCCAGCAGTTTCACTAGCGGGGCCCAAGAGACCCAGTACTTC. Amino acids: CASSFTSGAQETQYF.

This clonotype was counted ten times or more. The chain employs TRBV7-2 and TRBJ2-5; D might be TRBD2 (5 bases). Trimming shortened V by 6 bases and J by 5 bases, and 10 bases separated the two germline ends. Per the germline V gene, CDR1 is SGHTA and CDR2 is FQGNSA. The CDR3 totals 12 residues. The CDR3 nucleotides read TGTGCCAGCAGTCCAACGGGGGAGACCCAGTACTTC. It yields the protein CASSPTGETQYF.

The genes are TRBV7-8 and TRBJ2-7; TRBD2 matches 10 bases. Looked up from germline, CDR1 is SGHVS and CDR2 is FQNEAQ. Germline trimming cut 0 bases from V and 6 bases from J; bases unmatched to any gene: 5. This CDR3 has 15 amino acids. The CDR3 DNA is TGTGCCAGCAGCTTAGCGGGTAGCGGGAGGTCCGAGCAGTACTTC. Encoded protein: CASSLAGSGRSEQYF.

This clonotype was seen many times. The CDR3 DNA is TGTGCCAGCAGTTTGCCCCCAGGGGGGTTTGGTGAAAAACTGTTTTTT. This sequence encodes CASSLPPGGFGEKLFF. The chain couples TRBV12-3 or TRBV12-4 to TRBJ1-4; TRBD1 matches 7 bases. CDR3 size: 16 residues. The J segment lost 7 bases and the V segment lost 3 bases, leaving 11 bases of the junction unmatched.